The 20 T cell receptor beta chains given below trace back to one sample, sequenced in a study of cytomegalovirus exposure and HLA in healthy donors. The primer mix had 60 Vbeta and 13 Jbeta primers. Libraries were prepared by immunoSEQ multiplex PCR; TCRdb keeps only in-frame clonotypes and omits some of them. The sample features about 110,000 clones, with around 4% in its top ten. Sequenced input: PBMCs. Receptors were obtained from a man younger than 35 in good health and CMV-seronegative.

J is TRBJ1-1 and V is TRBV10-1, with 9 positions matching TRBD1. The trim removed 4 bases at V and 5 bases at J, leaving 5 bases unmatched. This CDR3 has 14 amino acids. Germline loops: CDR1 WNHNN, CDR2 SYGVQD (reference sequence). The CDR3: CASSVDRGATEAFF. CDR3 DNA: TGCGCCAGCAGTGTCGACAGGGGGGCGACTGAAGCTTTCTTT.

The chain has TRBV27 and TRBJ2-7; D is perhaps TRBD1 (6 bases). CDR1 MNHEY and CDR2 SMNVEV come from the germline V gene (reference sequence). V lost 9 bases and J 3 bases, leaving 18 bases between the germline ends. This CDR3 is 14 amino acids long. In DNA form, the CDR3 reads TGTGCCAGTTCAACAGGGAGCCAATACTACGAGCAGTACTTC. Translating it yields CASSTGSQYYEQYF.

Notes on this clone: Its ends do not fully match the called genes, so a read error is possible. This chain joins TRBV28 and TRBJ1-5; a weak D match, TRBD1 (5 bases). Looked up from germline, CDR1 is MDHEN and CDR2 is SYDVKM. The CDR3 covers 12 residues. In DNA form, the CDR3 reads TGTGTCAGCAGGCAGGGCGGTCAGCCCCAGCATTTT. Residues: CVSRQGGQPQHF.

The V gene is TRBV5-4, the J gene TRBJ1-3; 7 nucleotides match TRBD2. The tail of the sequence fits TRBJ2-2 better, so the J call may be wrong. From germline, CDR1 is SGHNT and CDR2 YYREEE (reference sequence). This CDR3 spans 15 amino acids. The CDR3 loop is CASSLGTRGAGELFF. The CDR3 bases are TGTGCCAGCAGCTTGGGGACTAGGGGAGCCGGGGAGCTGTTTTTT.

This chain links TRBV13 with TRBJ2-7; 11 positions match TRBD2. This CDR3 is built from 16 residues. CDR1 PRHDT and CDR2 FYEKMQ come from the germline V gene (reference sequence). Unmatched junction bases numbered 7, after V lost 3 bases and J lost 3 bases. CDR3 nucleotides: TGTGCCAGCAGCTTCTCGACTAGCGGGGCCGGCTACGAGCAGTACTTC. Its protein is CASSFSTSGAGYEQYF.

The rearrangement joins TRBV6-5 to TRBJ2-1, with D perhaps TRBD2 (6 bases). V lost 7 bases to trimming and J lost 5 bases, with 15 bases between them. The germline V gene has CDR1 MNHEY and CDR2 SVGAGI. This CDR3 spans 14 amino acids. CDR3 coding DNA: TGTGCCAGCATTATAAGCGGGCGGAACAATGAGCAGTTCTTC. It is translated as CASIISGRNNEQFF.

The chain links TRBV19 to TRBJ2-3, with a possible D match to TRBD1 (6 bases). Germline V gene sequence: CDR1 LNHDA, CDR2 SQIVND (reference sequence). This CDR3 contains 14 residues. Trimming removed 6 bases at V and 0 bases at J, with 10 bases between. Here the CDR3 DNA reads TGTGCCAGTAGGGGGGCGCCGAGCACAGATACGCAGTATTTT. Translated: CASRGAPSTDTQYF. Full variable domain (rest looked up from reference TRBV19 and TRBJ2-3): DGGITQSPKYLFRKEGQNVTLSCEQNLNHDAMYWYRQDPGQGLRLIYYSQIVNDFQKGDIAEGYSVSREKKESFPLTVTSAQKNPTAFYLCASRGAPSTDTQYFGPGTRLTVL.

The V and J genes are TRBV11-2 and TRBJ2-1; D may be TRBD1 (5 bases). V was shortened by 1 base and J by 9 bases, with 13 bases between the two germline ends. This CDR3 is 14 amino acids long. CDR1 and CDR2 from the germline V gene are SGHAT and FQNNGV. CDR3 residues: CASSLGAGYGEQFF. The CDR3 DNA reads as TGTGCCAGCAGCTTAGGGGCAGGGTATGGTGAGCAGTTCTTC.

The CDR3, as DNA: TGTGCCAGCTCACCGCCTAGCGGCCACTCCTACAATGAGCAGTTCTTC. Protein: CASSPPSGHSYNEQFF. The chain employs TRBV18 and TRBJ2-1; 7 nucleotides agree with TRBD2. V lost 3 bases to trimming and J lost 0 bases; unmatched junction nucleotides: 5. Germline CDR1 KGHSH, CDR2 LQKENI. The CDR3 is made up of 16 amino acids. The full variable domain, its missing parts supplied by reference TRBV18 and TRBJ2-1, is NAGVMQNPRHLVRRRGQEARLRCSPMKGHSHVYWYRQLPEEGLKFMVYLQKENIIDESGMPKERFSAEFPKEGPSILRIQQVVRGDSAAYFCASSPPSGHSYNEQFFGPGTRLTVL.

The chain combines TRBV5-1 with TRBJ2-1; 16 positions match TRBD2. CDR3 length: 20 residues. J lost 4 bases, V lost 0 bases, and 10 bases had no gene match. CDR1 is SGHRS, CDR2 YFSETQ, per germline. The CDR3: CASSLVPGLAGGPGYNEQFF. The CDR3 region has the DNA TGCGCCAGCAGCTTGGTTCCGGGACTAGCGGGGGGGCCGGGGTACAATGAGCAGTTCTTC.

The chain joins TRBV5-1 to TRBJ2-7; 7 bases map to TRBD2. Germline loops: CDR1 SGHRS, CDR2 YFSETQ. V lost 2 bases and J lost 6; bases outside the gene matches: 5. The CDR3 runs to 13 residues. The CDR3 protein is CASSFGTGGEQYF. In DNA form, the CDR3 reads TGCGCCAGCAGCTTCGGGACGGGGGGCGAGCAGTACTTC.

The chain joins TRBV7-2 to TRBJ2-7, with D perhaps matching TRBD1 (6 bases). CDR3 length: 14 amino acids. Trimming shortened V by 5 bases and J by 4 bases, and 15 bases separated the two germline ends. CDR1 and CDR2 from the germline V gene are SGHTA and FQGNSA. The CDR3 loop reads CASSGTPLGYEQYF. The CDR3 DNA is TGTGCCAGCAGCGGGACACCCTTGGGATACGAGCAGTACTTC.

This rearrangement joins TRBV19 to TRBJ1-2; D is perhaps TRBD1 (5 bases). The CDR3 runs 15 residues. Looked up from germline, CDR1 is LNHDA and CDR2 is SQIVND (reference sequence). V shed 4 bases and J shed 5 bases, with 17 bases lying between them. The CDR3 DNA is TGTGCCAGTAGTAAATGGGACGGAGGGGTTTATGGCTACACCTTC. It is translated as CASSKWDGGVYGYTF.

V and J are TRBV11-2 and TRBJ1-2; TRBD1 aligns across 7 bases. Germline V lookup: CDR1 SGHAT, CDR2 FQNNGV. With V trimmed by 4 bases and J by 4 bases, 6 bases remained unmatched. This CDR3 is built from 14 residues. CDR3 DNA: TGTGCCAGCAGCTCTAACAGGGGTAGCTATGGCTACACCTTC. Protein product: CASSSNRGSYGYTF.

This chain connects TRBV9 to TRBJ2-3; D may be TRBD2 (7 bases). Trimming took off 7 bases at V and 1 base at J, with 13 bases between the two ends. This CDR3 is 14 amino acids long. Germline values: CDR1 SGDLS, CDR2 YYNGEE. The CDR3 loop is CASGGGGRTDTQYF. The CDR3 bases are TGTGCCAGCGGGGGGGGCGGGCGCACAGATACGCAGTATTTT.

The CDR3 reads CSVRDRSNYGYTF. CDR3 DNA: TGCAGCGTGAGGGACAGGTCTAACTATGGCTACACCTTC. The V and J genes are TRBV29-1 and TRBJ1-2; 8 bases map to TRBD1. V dropped 6 bases and J dropped 0; count of bases not matched to a gene: 3. The CDR3 is 13 amino acids. Germline V gene lookup returns CDR1 SQVTM and CDR2 ANQGSEA.

This rearrangement joins TRBV2 to TRBJ1-3; the D is unclear. V lost 7 bases and J lost 2, with 15 bases in between. From germline, CDR1 is SNHLY and CDR2 FYNNEI. The CDR3 extends over 15 amino acids. CDR3 DNA: TGTGCCAGCACGGGAGGGTCGGGAGCTGGAAACACCATATATTTT. The encoded protein is CASTGGSGAGNTIYF.

The V call is TRBV6-4, the J call TRBJ2-3, with D possibly matching TRBD1 (5 bases). The V end was cut by 6 bases, the J end by 4 bases, with 17 bases between. The CDR3 consists of 15 residues. Germline CDR1 MRHNA, CDR2 SNTAGT. The CDR3 protein is CASSLRGRAPDTQYF. The CDR3 DNA reads TGTGCCAGCAGCCTAAGGGGCAGGGCCCCAGATACGCAGTATTTT.

The chain links TRBV19 to TRBJ2-7; a weak D match, TRBD1 (5 bases). The CDR3 length is 11 residues. Germline loops: CDR1 LNHDA, CDR2 SQIVND (reference sequence). V was shortened by 4 bases and J by 6 bases, with 7 bases between the two germline ends. Here the CDR3 reads CASSTGFEQYF. CDR3 DNA sequence: TGTGCCAGTAGTACAGGGTTCGAGCAGTACTTC. Variable domain in full (rest from reference TRBV19 and TRBJ2-7): DGGITQSPKYLFRKEGQNVTLSCEQNLNHDAMYWYRQDPGQGLRLIYYSQIVNDFQKGDIAEGYSVSREKKESFPLTVTSAQKNPTAFYLCASSTGFEQYFGPGTRLTVT.

The CDR3 coding sequence is TGTGCCAGCAGTTACCTTAGCGGGGGGGCAGATACGCAGTATTTT. Its protein is CASSYLSGGADTQYF. This rearrangement joins TRBV27 to TRBJ2-3; 11 bases align to TRBD2. The CDR3 has 15 residues. Germline CDR1 MNHEY, CDR2 SMNVEV (reference sequence). V lost 4 bases and J lost 4; bases outside the gene matches: 4.